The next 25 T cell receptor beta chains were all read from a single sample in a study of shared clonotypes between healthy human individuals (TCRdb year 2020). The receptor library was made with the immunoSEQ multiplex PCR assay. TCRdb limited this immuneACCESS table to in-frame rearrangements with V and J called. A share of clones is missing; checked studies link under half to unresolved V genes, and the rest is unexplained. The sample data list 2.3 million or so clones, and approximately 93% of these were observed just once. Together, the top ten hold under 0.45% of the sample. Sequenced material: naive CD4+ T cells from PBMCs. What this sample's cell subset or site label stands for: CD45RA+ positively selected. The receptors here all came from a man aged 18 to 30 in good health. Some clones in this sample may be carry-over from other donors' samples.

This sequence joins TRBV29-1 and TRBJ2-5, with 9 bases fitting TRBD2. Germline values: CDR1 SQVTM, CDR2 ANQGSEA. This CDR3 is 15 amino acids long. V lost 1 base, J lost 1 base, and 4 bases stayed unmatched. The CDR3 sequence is CSVEAQGLAQETQYF. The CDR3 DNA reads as TGCAGCGTTGAAGCCCAGGGACTAGCCCAAGAGACCCAGTACTTC.

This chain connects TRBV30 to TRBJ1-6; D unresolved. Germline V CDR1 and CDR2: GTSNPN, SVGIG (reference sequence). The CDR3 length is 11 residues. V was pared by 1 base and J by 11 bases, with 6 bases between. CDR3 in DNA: TGTGCCTGGAGTGACAGTACACCCCTCCACTTT. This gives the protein CAWSDSTPLHF.

In nucleotides, the CDR3 is TGTGCCAGCAGTGTCGGACTAGCGGCCCGCACAGATACGCAGTATTTT. As protein: CASSVGLAARTDTQYF. This chain links TRBV11-3 with TRBJ2-3; 10 bases line up with TRBD2. Germline trimming cut 6 bases from V and 1 base from J; bases unmatched to any gene: 7. There are 16 residues in the CDR3. CDR1 is SGHNT and CDR2 is YENEEA in the germline V gene.

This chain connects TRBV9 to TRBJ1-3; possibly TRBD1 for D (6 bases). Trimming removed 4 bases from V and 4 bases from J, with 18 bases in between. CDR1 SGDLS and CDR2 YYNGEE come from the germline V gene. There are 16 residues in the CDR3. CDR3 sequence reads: CASSSPAGGAGNTIYF. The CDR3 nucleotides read TGTGCCAGCAGCTCCCCCGCGGGGGGCGCCGGAAACACCATATATTTT.

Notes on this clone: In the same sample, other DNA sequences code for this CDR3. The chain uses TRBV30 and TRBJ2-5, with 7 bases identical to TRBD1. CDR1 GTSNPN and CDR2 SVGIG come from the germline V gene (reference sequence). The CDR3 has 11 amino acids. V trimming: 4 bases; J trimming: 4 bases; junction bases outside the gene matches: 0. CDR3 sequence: CAWTGGETQYF. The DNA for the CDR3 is TGTGCCTGGACAGGGGGAGAGACCCAGTACTTC.

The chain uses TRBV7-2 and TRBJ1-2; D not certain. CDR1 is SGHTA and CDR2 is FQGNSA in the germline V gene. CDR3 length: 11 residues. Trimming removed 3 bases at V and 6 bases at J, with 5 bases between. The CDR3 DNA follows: TGTGCCAGCAGCTTGGGTAATGGCTACACCTTC. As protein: CASSLGNGYTF.

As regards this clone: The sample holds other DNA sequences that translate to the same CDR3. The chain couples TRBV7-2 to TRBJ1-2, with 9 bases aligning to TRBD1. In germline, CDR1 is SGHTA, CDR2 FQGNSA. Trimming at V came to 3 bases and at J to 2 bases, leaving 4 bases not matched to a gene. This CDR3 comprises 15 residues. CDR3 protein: CASSLGQGLNYGYTF. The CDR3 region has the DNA TGTGCCAGCAGCTTGGGACAGGGACTGAACTATGGCTACACCTTC.

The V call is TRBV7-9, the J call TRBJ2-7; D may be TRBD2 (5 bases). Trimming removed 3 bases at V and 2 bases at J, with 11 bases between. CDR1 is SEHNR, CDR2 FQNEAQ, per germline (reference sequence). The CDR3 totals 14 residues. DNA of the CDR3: TGTGCCAGCAGCTTGGCCCCGAGGGCCTACGAGCAGTACTTC. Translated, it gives CASSLAPRAYEQYF.

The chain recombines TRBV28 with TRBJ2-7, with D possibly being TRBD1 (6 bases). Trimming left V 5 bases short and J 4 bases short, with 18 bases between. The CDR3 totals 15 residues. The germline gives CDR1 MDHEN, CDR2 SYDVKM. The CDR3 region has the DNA TGTGCCAGCAGTCCACCGGGACACGAGGTTTACGAGCAGTACTTC. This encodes CASSPPGHEVYEQYF.

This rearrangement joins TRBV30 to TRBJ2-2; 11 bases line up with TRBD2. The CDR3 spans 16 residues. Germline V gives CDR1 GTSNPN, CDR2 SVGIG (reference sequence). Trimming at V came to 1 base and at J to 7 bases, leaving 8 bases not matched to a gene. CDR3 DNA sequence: TGTGCCTGGAGTGGGAGTAGCGGGAGGGCGGTCGGGGAGCTGTTTTTT. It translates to CAWSGSSGRAVGELFF.

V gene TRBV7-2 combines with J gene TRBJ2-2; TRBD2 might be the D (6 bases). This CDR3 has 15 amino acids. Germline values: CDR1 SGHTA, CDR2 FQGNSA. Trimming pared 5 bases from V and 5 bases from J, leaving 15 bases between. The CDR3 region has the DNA TGTGCCAGCAGCCCTATGGTGGGGGGAACCGGGGAGCTGTTTTTT. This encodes CASSPMVGGTGELFF.

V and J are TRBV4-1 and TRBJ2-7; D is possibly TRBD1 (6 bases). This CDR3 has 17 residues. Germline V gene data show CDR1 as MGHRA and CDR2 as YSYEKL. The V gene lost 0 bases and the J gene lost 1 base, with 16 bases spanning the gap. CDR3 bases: TGCGCCAGCAGCCAAGATAGGGGGACACCAAAATCCTACGAGCAGTACTTC. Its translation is CASSQDRGTPKSYEQYF.

CDR3 amino acids: CATRGEGAKNIQYF. The CDR3 region has the DNA TGTGCCACGAGGGGGGAGGGGGCCAAAAACATTCAGTACTTC. V is TRBV27 and J is TRBJ2-4; a weak D match, TRBD2 (7 bases). The CDR3 runs to 14 residues. CDR1 is MNHEY, CDR2 SMNVEV, per germline (reference sequence). The ends were cut back, 10 bases at V and 1 base at J, with 14 bases in the middle.

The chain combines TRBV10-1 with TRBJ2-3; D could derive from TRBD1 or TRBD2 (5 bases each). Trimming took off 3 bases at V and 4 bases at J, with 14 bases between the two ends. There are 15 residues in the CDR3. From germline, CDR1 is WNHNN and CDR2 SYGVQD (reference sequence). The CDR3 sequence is CASSEDGTQADTQYF. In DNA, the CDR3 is TGCGCCAGCAGTGAAGACGGGACCCAGGCAGATACGCAGTATTTT.

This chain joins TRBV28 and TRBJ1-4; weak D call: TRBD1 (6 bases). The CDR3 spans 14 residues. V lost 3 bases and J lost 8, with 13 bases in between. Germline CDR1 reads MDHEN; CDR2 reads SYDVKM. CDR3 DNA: TGTGCCAGCAGTTTTTGGGACAAGTACGAAAAACTGTTTTTT. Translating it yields CASSFWDKYEKLFF.

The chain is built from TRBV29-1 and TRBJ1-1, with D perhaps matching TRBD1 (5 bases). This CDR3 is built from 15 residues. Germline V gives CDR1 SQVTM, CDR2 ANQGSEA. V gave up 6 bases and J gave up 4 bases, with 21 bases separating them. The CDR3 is CSVGFYGGPATEAFF. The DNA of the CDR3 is TGCAGCGTCGGTTTCTATGGGGGACCGGCCACTGAAGCTTTCTTT.

The CDR3 sequence: CASSALGQGSDTQYF. The CDR3 DNA sequence: TGTGCCAGCAGCGCCCTGGGACAGGGGTCAGATACGCAGTATTTT. The V gene is TRBV11-3, the J gene TRBJ2-3, with 10 bases lining up with TRBD1. V gave up 5 bases and J gave up 4 bases; unmatched junction bases: 6. Germline CDR1 is SGHNT and CDR2 is YENEEA. This CDR3 comprises 15 residues. Full variable domain (missing parts from reference TRBV11-3 and TRBJ2-3): EAGVVQSPRYKIIEKKQPVAFWCNPISGHNTLYWYLQNLGQGPELLIRYENEEAVDDSQLPKDRFSAERLKGVDSTLKIQPAELGDSAVYLCASSALGQGSDTQYFGPGTRLTVL.

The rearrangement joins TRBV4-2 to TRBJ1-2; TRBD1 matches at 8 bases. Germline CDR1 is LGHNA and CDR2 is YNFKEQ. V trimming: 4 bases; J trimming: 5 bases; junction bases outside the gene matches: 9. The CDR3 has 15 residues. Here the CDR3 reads CASSPWTGYGYGYTF. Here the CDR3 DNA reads TGTGCCAGCAGCCCTTGGACAGGGTATGGTTATGGCTACACCTTC.

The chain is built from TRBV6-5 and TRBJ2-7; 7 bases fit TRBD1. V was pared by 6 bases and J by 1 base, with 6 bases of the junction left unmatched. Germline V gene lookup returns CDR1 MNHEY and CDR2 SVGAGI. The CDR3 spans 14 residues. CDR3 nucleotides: TGTGCCAGCAGGGCGACAGGGAATTCCTACGAGCAGTACTTC. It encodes CASRATGNSYEQYF.

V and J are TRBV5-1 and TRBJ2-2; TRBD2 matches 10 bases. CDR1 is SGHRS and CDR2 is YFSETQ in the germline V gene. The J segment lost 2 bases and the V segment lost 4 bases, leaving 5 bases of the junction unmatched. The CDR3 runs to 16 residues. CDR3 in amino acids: CASSLLAGINTGELFF. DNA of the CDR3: TGCGCCAGCAGCCTACTAGCGGGGATAAACACCGGGGAGCTGTTTTTT.

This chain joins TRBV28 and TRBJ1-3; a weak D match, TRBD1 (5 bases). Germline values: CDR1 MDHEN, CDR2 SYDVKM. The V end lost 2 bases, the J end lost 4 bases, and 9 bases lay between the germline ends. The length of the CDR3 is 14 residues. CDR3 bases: TGTGCCAGCAGTTTACAGGGCCGGGGAAACACCATATATTTT. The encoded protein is CASSLQGRGNTIYF.

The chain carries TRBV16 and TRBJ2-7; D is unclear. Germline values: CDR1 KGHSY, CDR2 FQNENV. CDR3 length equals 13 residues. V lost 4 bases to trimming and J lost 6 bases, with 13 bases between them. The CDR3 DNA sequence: TGTGCCAGCAGCCCCCCCGACATTGGCGAGCAGTACTTC. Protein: CASSPPDIGEQYF. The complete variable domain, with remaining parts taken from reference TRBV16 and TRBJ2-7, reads GEEVAQTPKHLVRGEGQKAKLYCAPIKGHSYVFWYQQVLKNEFKFLISFQNENVFDETGMPKERFSAKCLPNSPCSLEIQATKLEDSAVYFCASSPPDIGEQYFGPGTRLTVT.

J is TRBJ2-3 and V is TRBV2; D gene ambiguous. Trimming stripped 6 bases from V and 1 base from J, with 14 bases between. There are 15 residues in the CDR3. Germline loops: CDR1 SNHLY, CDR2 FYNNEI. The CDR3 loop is CASRGGRAGTDTQYF. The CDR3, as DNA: TGTGCCAGCAGGGGCGGTCGGGCGGGCACAGATACGCAGTATTTT. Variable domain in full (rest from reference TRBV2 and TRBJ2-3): EPEVTQTPSHQVTQMGQEVILRCVPISNHLYFYWYRQILGQKVEFLVSFYNNEISEKSEIFDDQFSVERPDGSNFTLKIRSTKLEDSAMYFCASRGGRAGTDTQYFGPGTRLTVL.

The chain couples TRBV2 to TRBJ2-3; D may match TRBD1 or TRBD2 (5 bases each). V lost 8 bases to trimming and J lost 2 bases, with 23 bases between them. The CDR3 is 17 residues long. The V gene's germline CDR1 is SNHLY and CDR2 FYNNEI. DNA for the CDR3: TGTGCCAGCCAATGGGGACCGAAAACCTCCCCCACAGATACGCAGTATTTT. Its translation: CASQWGPKTSPTDTQYF.

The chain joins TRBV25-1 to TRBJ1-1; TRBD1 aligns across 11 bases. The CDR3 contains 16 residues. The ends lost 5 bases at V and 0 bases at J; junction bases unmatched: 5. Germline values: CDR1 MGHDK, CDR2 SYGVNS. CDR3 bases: TGTGCCAGCAGTCCCCGGGACAGGGGGATGAACACTGAAGCTTTCTTT. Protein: CASSPRDRGMNTEAFF. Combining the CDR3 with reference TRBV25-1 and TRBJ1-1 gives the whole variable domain EADIYQTPRYLVIGTGKKITLECSQTMGHDKMYWYQQDPGMELHLIHYSYGVNSTEKGDLSSESTVSRIRTEHFPLTLESARPSHTSQYLCASSPRDRGMNTEAFFGQGTRLTVV.